This T cell receptor beta chain came from a study of blood T cell repertoires in COVID-19. The overall study: T cells, B-cell-depleted T cells, or PBMCs supplied cDNA or gDNA.

Germline V CDR1 and CDR2: MNHEY, SVGEGT. This CDR3 is built from 14 residues. The V end was cut by 2 bases, the J end by 5 bases, with 7 bases between. Original analysis: Reference gene primers were amplified, and this amplification served to estimate nucleated cell counts. The method was immunoSEQ multiplex PCR; TCRdb's version includes in-frame clones alone and lacks a portion of them. V and J calls and clone size come straight from that table; D and trimming were deduced from the DNA. The table includes about 440,000 clones, 70% to 90% detected once. The specimen was PBMCs or T cells enriched from blood (not recorded which). J is TRBJ1-6 and V is TRBV6-2 or TRBV6-3, with D unclear. This receptor was identified in a young woman with acute COVID-19. The CDR3 DNA reads TGTGCCAGCAGTTACGTCGAGGATAATTCACCCCTCCACTTT. Translated, it gives CASSYVEDNSPLHF.